Each of the 26 T cell receptor beta chains below was sequenced from the same sample in a study of response to subunit inactivated influenza vaccine. TCRdb re-analysed the RT-PCR reads in MiXCR, keeping a single row per CDR3 protein. The data hold hundreds of thousands of distinct CDR3 sequences, with 10% to 15% observed a single time. The sample in question was PBMCs from blood, obtained roughly 6 weeks after vaccination. These receptors all stem from a man aged 50 to 60 who received an inactivated influenza vaccine.

This clonotype was seen more than once but under ten times. The chain joins TRBV5-1 to TRBJ2-1; 14 positions agree with TRBD2. V trimming: 4 bases; J trimming: 3 bases; junction bases outside the gene matches: 6. The CDR3 has 17 residues. The V gene's germline CDR1 is SGHRS and CDR2 YFSETQ. The CDR3 protein is CASSPTSGGAVYNEQFF. Written as DNA, the CDR3 is TGCGCCAGCAGCCCGACTAGCGGGGGGGCCGTCTACAATGAGCAGTTCTTC. The entire variable domain, with the rest obtained from reference TRBV5-1 and TRBJ2-1, is as follows: KAGVTQTPRYLIKTRGQQVTLSCSPISGHRSVSWYQQTPGQGLQFLFEYFSETQRNKGNFPGRFSGRQFSNSRSEMNVSTLELGDSALYLCASSPTSGGAVYNEQFFGPGTRLTVL.

This clonotype came up many times. The chain uses TRBV5-1 and TRBJ2-2, with a weak D call TRBD1 (5 bases). CDR1 and CDR2 (germline): SGHRS, YFSETQ. The CDR3 length is 16 residues. Trimming stripped 4 bases from V and 4 bases from J, with 17 bases between. Here the CDR3 reads CASSQDADRGTGELFF. The DNA of the CDR3 is TGCGCCAGCAGCCAAGACGCCGACAGAGGCACCGGGGAGCTGTTTTTT.

This clonotype came up a few times. V usage is TRBV3-1 and J usage is TRBJ2-1; D ambiguous. This CDR3 region has 14 residues. Per the germline V gene, CDR1 is LGHDT and CDR2 is YNNKEL (reference sequence). V was pared by 0 bases and J by 7 bases, with 10 bases between. The CDR3 DNA reads TGTGCCAGCAGCCAAGATCTTCCCTGGAATGAGCAGTTCTTC. It is translated as CASSQDLPWNEQFF.

This clonotype was seen more than once but under ten times. The chain couples TRBV5-1 to TRBJ2-3, with 11 bases that match TRBD1. The ends lost 4 bases at V and 1 base at J; junction bases unmatched: 8. CDR1 and CDR2 (germline): SGHRS, YFSETQ. The CDR3 is 17 residues long. The CDR3 region is CASSPGQGGIRTDTQYF. The CDR3 DNA reads TGCGCCAGCAGCCCGGGACAGGGGGGAATCCGCACAGATACGCAGTATTTT.

The rearrangement links TRBV12-3 or TRBV12-4 to TRBJ2-7; D unclear. The V and J ends lost 6 bases and 4 bases respectively, with 10 bases between them. CDR3 length: 12 residues. The CDR3 is CASSRHSYEQYF. The CDR3 region has the DNA TGTGCCAGCAGCAGACACAGTTACGAGCAGTACTTC.

Only a few counts were recorded for this clonotype. V and J are TRBV6-1 and TRBJ2-6; no clear D. Germline CDR1 MNHNS, CDR2 SASEGT. There are 17 residues in the CDR3. The V and J ends lost 5 bases and 2 bases respectively, with 16 bases between them. CDR3 amino acids: CASSQPSVVPGANVLTF. In DNA form, the CDR3 reads TGTGCCAGCAGTCAGCCCTCCGTTGTACCTGGGGCCAACGTCCTGACTTTC.

The chain recombines TRBV9 with TRBJ2-1; D might be TRBD1 (5 bases). V shed 1 base and J shed 8 bases, with 13 bases lying between them. Germline V CDR1 and CDR2: SGDLS, YYNGEE. This CDR3 has 14 residues. CDR3 sequence: CASSVLQAGDEQFF. CDR3 nucleotides: TGTGCCAGCAGCGTACTACAGGCTGGAGATGAGCAGTTCTTC.

This chain connects TRBV27 to TRBJ2-1; a weak D match, TRBD1 (6 bases). The CDR3 is 16 residues long. Looked up from germline, CDR1 is MNHEY and CDR2 is SMNVEV (reference sequence). V lost 2 bases to trimming and J lost 10 bases, with 21 bases between them. CDR3 sequence: CASSLEGGRLAGEQFF. The CDR3, as DNA: TGTGCCAGCAGTTTAGAAGGGGGTAGGCTGGCTGGGGAGCAGTTCTTC.

This chain connects TRBV29-1 to TRBJ1-4; D not certain. There are 13 residues in the CDR3. Deletions cut 7 bases from V and 5 bases from J, with 14 bases between. Germline V gives CDR1 SQVTM, CDR2 ANQGSEA. The CDR3 is CSAAGGLNEKLFF. For the CDR3, the DNA is TGCAGCGCTGCGGGCGGGCTCAATGAAAAACTGTTTTTT.

The table lists this clonotype with a few counts. V usage is TRBV6-2 or TRBV6-3 and J usage is TRBJ2-7, with 11 bases identical to TRBD1. The CDR3 extends over 14 amino acids. The germline CDR1 and CDR2 sequences are MNHEY and SVGEGT. V lost 11 bases, J lost 2 bases, and 8 bases stayed unmatched. CDR3 sequence (DNA): TGTGCCGCGGAAGGGACAGGGGGAGCCTACGAGCAGTACTTC. This codes for CAAEGTGGAYEQYF.

This clonotype was counted only a few times. The chain joins TRBV2 to TRBJ1-1, with 12 positions matching TRBD1. In germline, CDR1 is SNHLY, CDR2 FYNNEI. The CDR3 sequence is 15 residues long. The V gene end was trimmed by 8 bases and the J gene end by 5 bases; junction bases not matched to a gene: 9. CDR3 loop: CASRDRGPTGTEAFF. As DNA, the CDR3 is TGTGCCAGCCGGGACAGGGGGCCGACCGGGACTGAAGCTTTCTTT.

This clonotype was counted only a few times. The genes are TRBV28 and TRBJ2-4; D perhaps matches TRBD1 (6 bases). Per germline, CDR1 MDHEN and CDR2 SYDVKM. The CDR3 extends over 15 amino acids. The V end lost 4 bases, the J end lost 2 bases, and 12 bases lay between the germline ends. The CDR3 protein is CASSSPQGTKNIQYF. The CDR3 DNA reads as TGTGCCAGCAGTTCCCCACAGGGTACCAAAAACATTCAGTACTTC.

This clonotype appeared many times. This chain joins TRBV7-2 and TRBJ2-3, with TRBD2 as a possible D gene (7 bases). This CDR3 spans 14 amino acids. Germline values: CDR1 SGHTA, CDR2 FQGNSA. The germline V and J ends were trimmed by 5 bases and 4 bases, with 13 bases remaining between them. CDR3: CASSLGGPPDTQYF. In DNA, the CDR3 is TGTGCCAGCAGCCTCGGGGGGCCCCCAGATACGCAGTATTTT. The variable domain in full, with the rest retrieved from reference TRBV7-2 and TRBJ2-3, is GAGVSQSPSNKVTEKGKDVELRCDPISGHTALYWYRQSLGQGLEFLIYFQGNSAPDKSGLPSDRFSAERTGGSVSTLTIQRTQQEDSAVYLCASSLGGPPDTQYFGPGTRLTVL.

The chain is built from TRBV5-8 and TRBJ2-5; the match to TRBD2 covers 11 bases. Germline-derived CDR1 and CDR2 are SGHTS and YDEGEE. V dropped 4 bases and J dropped 4; count of bases not matched to a gene: 6. This CDR3 region has 15 residues. CDR3: CASSPVGLAVETQYF. The DNA of the CDR3 is TGTGCCAGCAGCCCCGTGGGACTAGCGGTAGAGACCCAGTACTTC.

V is TRBV24-1 and J is TRBJ2-5, with 10 bases fitting TRBD2. The trim removed 4 bases at V and 1 base at J, leaving 8 bases unmatched. The CDR3 covers 17 residues. CDR1 KGHDR and CDR2 SFDVKD come from the germline V gene. CDR3 region: CATSETSGRAVQETQYF. The CDR3 DNA reads TGTGCCACCAGTGAGACGAGCGGGAGGGCCGTCCAAGAGACCCAGTACTTC.

The table lists this clonotype with a few counts. The chain couples TRBV29-1 to TRBJ2-5; 11 bases are a match to TRBD2. Germline-derived CDR1 and CDR2 are SQVTM and ANQGSEA. The CDR3 sequence is 12 residues long. Trimming cost V 5 bases and J 5 bases; bases outside gene matches: 1. The CDR3 bases are TGCAGCGTTTCTAGCGGGGGGGAGACCCAGTACTTC. Protein: CSVSSGGETQYF.

The rearrangement links TRBV2 to TRBJ2-7; D uncertain. This CDR3 contains 18 residues. V dropped 4 bases and J dropped 4 bases, with 26 bases sitting between them. Germline assignment: CDR1 SNHLY and CDR2 FYNNEI. The CDR3 DNA follows: TGTGCCAGCAGTGTGTCATTATCTGCCAGCCAGAAAGTTTACGAGCAGTACTTC. Its protein product is CASSVSLSASQKVYEQYF.

In its sample, this clonotype was seen a few times. The chain has TRBV14 and TRBJ1-2, with D perhaps TRBD1 (6 bases). The germline CDR1 and CDR2 sequences are SGHDN and FVKESK. V was trimmed by 4 bases and J by 3 bases, leaving 18 bases between them. The CDR3 extends over 16 amino acids. The CDR3 DNA reads TGTGCCAGCAGCCGATCGTACAGGGAGGGGCACTATGGCTACACCTTC. It specifies CASSRSYREGHYGYTF.

In this sample, this clonotype turned up a few times. The chain is built from TRBV6-1 and TRBJ1-6; perhaps TRBD1 as D (6 bases). V was trimmed by 2 bases and J by 9 bases, leaving 17 bases between them. Germline values: CDR1 MNHNS, CDR2 SASEGT. The CDR3 totals 16 residues. In DNA form, the CDR3 reads TGTGCCAGCAGTGAATTTGGACAGTTTAAAGCTTCACCCCTCCACTTT. This gives the protein CASSEFGQFKASPLHF.

This clonotype appeared a few times. The chain has TRBV7-2 and TRBJ2-3; D gene uncertain. The CDR3 totals 14 residues. The V gene's germline CDR1 is SGHTA and CDR2 FQGNSA. Trimming took off 1 base at V and 3 bases at J, with 8 bases between the two ends. This CDR3 reads CASSLVMGTDTQYF. In DNA form, the CDR3 reads TGTGCCAGCAGCTTAGTCATGGGGACAGATACGCAGTATTTT. The full variable domain, in which reference TRBV7-2 and TRBJ2-3 provide the parts outside the CDR3, is GAGVSQSPSNKVTEKGKDVELRCDPISGHTALYWYRQSLGQGLEFLIYFQGNSAPDKSGLPSDRFSAERTGGSVSTLTIQRTQQEDSAVYLCASSLVMGTDTQYFGPGTRLTVL.

This clonotype has only a few counts. This chain links TRBV19 with TRBJ2-1; TRBD1 is a possible D gene (5 bases). Trimming cost V 5 bases and J 9 bases, with 17 bases left between them. CDR3 length: 14 amino acids. Germline lookup yields CDR1 LNHDA and CDR2 SQIVND (reference sequence). The CDR3 DNA sequence: TGTGCCAGTAGTCCCTTATACAGGAGCAGTGAGCAGTTCTTC. Translation gives CASSPLYRSSEQFF.

The chain recombines TRBV7-2 with TRBJ2-7; tentative D call: TRBD1 (6 bases). This CDR3 comprises 13 residues. The germline V gene encodes CDR1 SGHTA and CDR2 FQGNSA. Trimming pared 5 bases from V and 3 bases from J, leaving 11 bases between. CDR3 DNA: TGTGCCAGCAGCCGAGTCAGGGGCTACGAGCAGTACTTC. This sequence encodes CASSRVRGYEQYF.

This clonotype occurred many times. The genes are TRBV7-8 and TRBJ2-2, with D hard to call. The CDR3 totals 12 residues. The V and J ends lost 4 bases and 6 bases respectively, with 6 bases between them. Germline V gene sequence: CDR1 SGHVS, CDR2 FQNEAQ. The CDR3 loop is CASSSGAGELFF. DNA of the CDR3: TGTGCCAGCAGCTCTGGGGCCGGGGAGCTGTTTTTT. Based on the CDR3 plus reference TRBV7-8 and TRBJ2-2, the full variable domain is GAGVSQSPRYKVAKRGQDVALRCDPISGHVSLFWYQQALGQGPEFLTYFQNEAQLDKSGLPSDRFFAERPEGSVSTLKIQRTQQEDSAVYLCASSSGAGELFFGEGSRLTVL.

V gene TRBV11-2 combines with J gene TRBJ2-6; TRBD1 agrees at 10 bases. The J segment lost 2 bases and the V segment lost 0 bases, leaving 1 base of the junction unmatched. This CDR3 region has 17 residues. CDR1 and CDR2 from the germline V gene are SGHAT and FQNNGV. CDR3 in amino acids: CASSLDGTGAGANVLTF. CDR3 sequence (DNA): TGTGCCAGCAGCTTAGATGGGACAGGGGCTGGGGCCAACGTCCTGACTTTC.

This clonotype occurred a few times. The rearrangement joins TRBV10-3 to TRBJ1-5; D is ambiguous. The CDR3 loop spans 15 amino acids. V was shortened by 2 bases and J by 0 bases, with 8 bases between the two germline ends. Looked up from germline, CDR1 is ENHRY and CDR2 is SYGVKD. The DNA of the CDR3 is TGTGCCATCAGTGAGGGCAGTTATAGCAATCAGCCCCAGCATTTT. Amino acid sequence: CAISEGSYSNQPQHF.

For this clonotype: A much larger clonotype is one base distant, so this may be a read error. Since no conserved phenylalanine or tryptophan closes the CDR3, a read error is the likely cause. The chain couples TRBV6-2 or TRBV6-3 to TRBJ2-6, with D unresolved. There are 15 residues in the CDR3. Per germline, CDR1 MNHEY and CDR2 SVGEGT. The germline V and J ends were trimmed by 2 bases and 0 bases, with 5 bases remaining between them. CDR3 residues: CASSYDGSGANVLTC. The CDR3 nucleotides read TGTGCCAGCAGTTACGACGGCTCTGGGGCCAACGTCCTGACTTGC.